These 22 T cell receptor beta chains were sequenced from one sample in a study of control samples from healthy donors and cancer patients. Clones were sequenced by immunoSEQ multiplex PCR, and TCRdb holds only the in-frame ones, with some missing. The data show under 150,000 clones, approximately 94% seen once. Sequenced input: blood. The receptor source for this set is a man aged 25-45 years in good health.

J is TRBJ2-2 and V is TRBV5-6, with D unclear. The germline V gene encodes CDR1 SGHDT and CDR2 YYEEEE. Trimming removed 0 bases from V and 4 bases from J, with 10 bases in between. CDR3 length equals 15 residues. The CDR3 region has the DNA TGTGCCAGCAGCTTGGTTGTTGACCGCACCGGGGAGCTGTTTTTT. This codes for CASSLVVDRTGELFF.

The chain recombines TRBV6-5 with TRBJ1-5; D perhaps matches TRBD1 (5 bases). Germline lookup yields CDR1 MNHEY and CDR2 SVGAGI. The CDR3 has 14 amino acids. Between the trimmed V and J ends, which lost 6 bases and 1 base, there was a span of 10 bases. CDR3 in amino acids: CASSGWGSNQPQHF. In DNA form, the CDR3 reads TGTGCCAGCAGCGGGTGGGGGAGCAATCAGCCCCAGCATTTT.

The rearrangement uses TRBV28 and TRBJ1-2, with TRBD1 matching over 7 bases. The V gene's germline CDR1 is MDHEN and CDR2 SYDVKM. With V trimmed by 7 bases and J by 2 bases, 10 bases remained unmatched. The CDR3 runs 15 residues. Here the CDR3 reads CASIGNSQGNYGYTF. CDR3 sequence (DNA): TGTGCCAGCATCGGTAACTCACAGGGGAACTATGGCTACACCTTC.

This clone appeared a few times. In DNA, the CDR3 is TGTGCCAGCAGCTTAGTTCGTCAGGGGGCCTACAATGAGCAGTTCTTC. Protein: CASSLVRQGAYNEQFF. This sequence joins TRBV7-9 and TRBJ2-1; TRBD1 matches 7 bases. V lost 1 base to trimming and J lost 2 bases; unmatched junction nucleotides: 5. Germline lookup yields CDR1 SEHNR and CDR2 FQNEAQ (reference sequence). There are 16 residues in the CDR3.

This chain uses TRBV2 with TRBJ2-5, with TRBD1 as a possible D gene (5 bases). V lost 5 bases and J 2 bases, leaving 12 bases between the germline ends. Per germline, CDR1 SNHLY and CDR2 FYNNEI. The CDR3 is 14 residues long. CDR3 coding DNA: TGTGCCAGCAGTTCAGGGATCTTTCAAGAGACCCAGTACTTC. This encodes CASSSGIFQETQYF.

The rearrangement uses TRBV6-6 and TRBJ1-6; D ambiguous. Germline V lookup: CDR1 MNHNY, CDR2 SVGAGI (reference sequence). Trimming shortened V by 4 bases and J by 2 bases, and 9 bases separated the two germline ends. This CDR3 has 15 residues. The chain's CDR3 is CASSSPQTYNSPLHF. CDR3 in DNA: TGTGCCAGCAGTTCCCCTCAGACCTATAATTCACCCCTCCACTTT.

The V and J genes are TRBV11-2 and TRBJ2-2; D call uncertain. V lost 0 bases and J lost 4, with 3 bases in between. This CDR3 is built from 13 residues. Germline-derived CDR1 and CDR2 are SGHAT and FQNNGV. This CDR3 is CASSLDRTGELFF. In nucleotides, the CDR3 is TGTGCCAGCAGCTTAGATCGCACCGGGGAGCTGTTTTTT. Full variable domain (outside the CDR3, taken from reference TRBV11-2 and TRBJ2-2): EAGVAQSPRYKIIEKRQSVAFWCNPISGHATLYWYQQILGQGPKLLIQFQNNGVVDDSQLPKDRFSAERLKGVDSTLKIQPAKLEDSAVYLCASSLDRTGELFFGEGSRLTVL.

The genes are TRBV7-3 and TRBJ2-4, with 9 bases aligning to TRBD1. After removal of 4 bases from V and 0 bases from J, the junction contained 1 base not matched to a gene. In germline, CDR1 is SGHTA, CDR2 FQGTGA. The CDR3 is 15 amino acids. The CDR3 nucleotides are TGTGCCAGCAGCTCGACAGGGGGAGCCAAAAACATTCAGTACTTC. This translates into CASSSTGGAKNIQYF.

V and J are TRBV18 and TRBJ2-7; D gene unclear. Looked up from germline, CDR1 is KGHSH and CDR2 is LQKENI. The CDR3 contains 11 residues. Trimming stripped 6 bases from V and 0 bases from J, with 3 bases between. Written as DNA, the CDR3 is TGTGCCAGCTCTGTCTCCTACGAGCAGTACTTC. Residues: CASSVSYEQYF.

This chain joins TRBV18 and TRBJ1-5, with 9 bases lining up with TRBD1. This CDR3 has 15 residues. Germline V CDR1 and CDR2: KGHSH, LQKENI. The junction had 3 bases not matched to a gene; V was cut back by 0 bases and J by 6 bases. The CDR3 loop is CASSPPGQGGQPQHF. The CDR3 bases are TGTGCCAGCTCACCACCGGGACAGGGAGGTCAGCCCCAGCATTTT.

This chain links TRBV7-2 with TRBJ2-7, with 7 nucleotides matching TRBD2. Germline CDR1 and CDR2: SGHTA and FQGNSA. The CDR3 runs 13 residues. The junction had 7 bases not matched to a gene; V was cut back by 5 bases and J by 6 bases. The DNA for the CDR3 is TGTGCCAGCAGCCCAATCTGGGAGGGCGAGCAGTACTTC. Residues: CASSPIWEGEQYF.

The chain links TRBV27 to TRBJ2-7; 10 bases fit TRBD2. The CDR3 is 15 residues long. Germline CDR1 is MNHEY and CDR2 is SMNVEV (reference sequence). Trimming took 4 bases from V and 1 from J; bases not matched to a gene: 4. CDR3 amino acids: CASSYLAGASYEQYF. The CDR3 DNA sequence: TGTGCCAGCAGTTATCTAGCGGGGGCATCCTACGAGCAGTACTTC.

The DNA for the CDR3 is TGTGCCAGCAGTTACTCCGTTGGGACAGGGGTTATGGAGCAGTACTTC. Translated: CASSYSVGTGVMEQYF. The chain couples TRBV6-5 to TRBJ2-7; the match to TRBD1 covers 10 bases. V lost 0 bases, J lost 7 bases, and 9 bases stayed unmatched. The CDR3 has 16 residues. The germline gives CDR1 MNHEY, CDR2 SVGAGI.

This clone occurred once. The CDR3 DNA reads as TGTGCCAGCAGCCAAAGACAGAGCACTGAAGCTTTCTTT. Translation gives CASSQRQSTEAFF. The chain has TRBV3-1 (or the pseudogene TRBV3-2) and TRBJ1-1, with D possibly matching TRBD1 (5 bases). This CDR3 region has 13 residues. The germline gives CDR1 LGHDT, CDR2 YNNKEL (reference sequence). The ends were cut back, 2 bases at V and 4 bases at J, with 8 bases in the middle.

V is TRBV19 and J is TRBJ1-4; D perhaps matches TRBD1 (5 bases). This CDR3 is built from 15 residues. Trimming stripped 7 bases from V and 8 bases from J, with 20 bases between. Germline assignment: CDR1 LNHDA and CDR2 SQIVND (reference sequence). The CDR3 bases are TGTGCCAGTACCACCGGCGGGGCTTTTTACGAAAAACTGTTTTTT. Its protein product is CASTTGGAFYEKLFF.

The gene calls are TRBV29-1 and TRBJ2-7, with 12 bases that match TRBD1. The germline gives CDR1 SQVTM, CDR2 ANQGSEA. V trimming: 0 bases; J trimming: 2 bases; junction bases outside the gene matches: 5. The CDR3 consists of 16 residues. The CDR3: CSVEDPGTGGPYEQYF. The DNA for the CDR3 is TGCAGCGTTGAAGATCCCGGGACAGGGGGCCCCTACGAGCAGTACTTC.

The genes are TRBV2 and TRBJ2-7; maybe TRBD2 (6 bases). Trimming took 7 bases from V and 6 from J, leaving 16 bases between them. The CDR3 covers 13 residues. The V gene's germline CDR1 is SNHLY and CDR2 FYNNEI. For the CDR3, the DNA is TGTGCCAGCAAGCTCGGGGGAGCTTTCGAGCAGTACTTC. This codes for CASKLGGAFEQYF.

As regards this clone: The sample holds other DNA sequences that translate to the same CDR3. The genes are TRBV11-2 and TRBJ2-5; no firm D call. This CDR3 is built from 13 residues. Germline V gene data show CDR1 as SGHAT and CDR2 as FQNNGV. The germline V and J ends were trimmed by 3 bases and 1 base, with 6 bases remaining between them. CDR3: CASSFGRQETQYF. For the CDR3, the DNA is TGTGCCAGCAGCTTTGGGCGCCAAGAGACCCAGTACTTC.

The CDR3 bases are TGTGCCAGCAGTTTGAACCGGGGGGGCAGGCAATTCTTC. It codes for CASSLNRGGRQFF. V usage is TRBV27 and J usage is TRBJ2-1; 8 bases are shared with TRBD2. Germline-derived CDR1 and CDR2 are MNHEY and SMNVEV (reference sequence). V trimming: 3 bases; J trimming: 16 bases; junction bases outside the gene matches: 11. CDR3 length equals 13 residues.

The chain has TRBV9 and TRBJ2-7; TRBD1 agrees at 8 bases. Germline V gene data show CDR1 as SGDLS and CDR2 as YYNGEE. This CDR3 spans 14 amino acids. The trim removed 4 bases at V and 0 bases at J, leaving 3 bases unmatched. CDR3 in amino acids: CASSPQGASYEQYF. The CDR3 region has the DNA TGTGCCAGCAGCCCCCAGGGGGCCTCCTACGAGCAGTACTTC.

This clone was counted between two and nine times. The V call is TRBV2, the J call TRBJ1-2; TRBD1 matches at 7 bases. J gave up 6 bases and V 4 bases, and 11 bases lay outside the gene matches. The CDR3 consists of 15 residues. Germline V gene data show CDR1 as SNHLY and CDR2 as FYNNEI. The CDR3 spells CASSGADRVEDGYTF. The CDR3 DNA is TGTGCCAGCAGTGGCGCTGACAGGGTGGAAGATGGCTACACCTTC.

J is TRBJ1-1 and V is TRBV15; 9 positions match TRBD1. The CDR3 consists of 16 residues. J gave up 3 bases and V 4 bases, and 9 bases lay outside the gene matches. Germline values: CDR1 LNHNV, CDR2 YYDKDF (reference sequence). CDR3 loop: CATSTRDREGHTEAFF. For the CDR3, the DNA is TGTGCCACCAGCACAAGGGACAGGGAGGGCCACACTGAAGCTTTCTTT.